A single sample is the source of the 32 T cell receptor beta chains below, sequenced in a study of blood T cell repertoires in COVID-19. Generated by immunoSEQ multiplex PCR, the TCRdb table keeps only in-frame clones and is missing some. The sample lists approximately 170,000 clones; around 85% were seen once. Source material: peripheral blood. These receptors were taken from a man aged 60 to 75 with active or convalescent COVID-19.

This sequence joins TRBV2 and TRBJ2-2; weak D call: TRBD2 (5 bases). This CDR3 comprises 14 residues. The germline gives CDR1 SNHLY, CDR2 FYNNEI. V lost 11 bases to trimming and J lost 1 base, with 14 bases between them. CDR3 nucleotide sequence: TGTGCCGGTGGCCTGGGGAGGAACACCGGGGAGCTGTTTTTT. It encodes CAGGLGRNTGELFF. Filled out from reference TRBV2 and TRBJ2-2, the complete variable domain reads EPEVTQTPSHQVTQMGQEVILRCVPISNHLYFYWYRQILGQKVEFLVSFYNNEISEKSEIFDDQFSVERPDGSNFTLKIRSTKLEDSAMYFCAGGLGRNTGELFFGEGSRLTVL.

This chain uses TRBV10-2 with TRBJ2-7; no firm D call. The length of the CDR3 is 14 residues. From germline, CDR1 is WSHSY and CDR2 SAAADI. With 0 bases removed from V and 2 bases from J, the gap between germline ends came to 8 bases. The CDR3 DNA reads TGCGCCAGCAGTGAGTCGAGAGGTCCCTACGAGCAGTACTTC. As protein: CASSESRGPYEQYF.

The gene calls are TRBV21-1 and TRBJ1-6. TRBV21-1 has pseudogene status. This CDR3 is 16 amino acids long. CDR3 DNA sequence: TGTGCCAGCAGCTTAGGTACGGGGGGATGTAGGCCACCCCTCCACTTT. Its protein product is CASSLGTGGCRPPLHF.

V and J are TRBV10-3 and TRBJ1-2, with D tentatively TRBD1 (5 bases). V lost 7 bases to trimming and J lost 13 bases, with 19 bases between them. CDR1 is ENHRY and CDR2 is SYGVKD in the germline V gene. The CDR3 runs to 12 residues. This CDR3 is CAITGDGTLLTF. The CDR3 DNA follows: TGTGCCATCACGGGGGACGGCACTTTGCTCACCTTC.

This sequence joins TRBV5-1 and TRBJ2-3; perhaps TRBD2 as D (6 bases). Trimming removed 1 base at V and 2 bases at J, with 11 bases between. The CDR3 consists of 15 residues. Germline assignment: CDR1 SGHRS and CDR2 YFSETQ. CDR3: CASSLTTSSTDTQYF. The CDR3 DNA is TGCGCCAGCAGCTTGACGACTAGTTCCACAGATACGCAGTATTTT.

The CDR3 reads CASSPGGRDTDTQYF. The CDR3 bases are TGTGCCAGCAGCCCGGGCGGGAGAGACACAGATACGCAGTATTTT. V gene TRBV3-1 (or the pseudogene TRBV3-2) combines with J gene TRBJ2-3; TRBD2 matches at 7 bases. This CDR3 contains 15 residues. After removal of 4 bases from V and 2 bases from J, the junction contained 6 bases not matched to a gene. Per germline, CDR1 LGHDT and CDR2 YNNKEL (reference sequence).

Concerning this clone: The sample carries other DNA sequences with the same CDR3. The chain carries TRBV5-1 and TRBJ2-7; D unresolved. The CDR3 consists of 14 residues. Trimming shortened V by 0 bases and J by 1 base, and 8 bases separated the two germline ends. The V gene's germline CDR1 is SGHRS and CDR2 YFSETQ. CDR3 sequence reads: CASSLGLGSYEQYF. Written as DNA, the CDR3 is TGCGCCAGCAGCTTGGGTCTAGGTTCCTACGAGCAGTACTTC. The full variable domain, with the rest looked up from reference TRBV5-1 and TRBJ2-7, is KAGVTQTPRYLIKTRGQQVTLSCSPISGHRSVSWYQQTPGQGLQFLFEYFSETQRNKGNFPGRFSGRQFSNSRSEMNVSTLELGDSALYLCASSLGLGSYEQYFGPGTRLTVT.

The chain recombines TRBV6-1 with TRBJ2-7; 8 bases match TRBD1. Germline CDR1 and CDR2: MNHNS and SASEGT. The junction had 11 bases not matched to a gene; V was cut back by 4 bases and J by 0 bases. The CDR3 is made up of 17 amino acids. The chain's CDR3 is CASSVRDRSSFSYEQYF. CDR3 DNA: TGTGCCAGCAGTGTCCGGGACAGGTCTTCGTTCTCCTACGAGCAGTACTTC.

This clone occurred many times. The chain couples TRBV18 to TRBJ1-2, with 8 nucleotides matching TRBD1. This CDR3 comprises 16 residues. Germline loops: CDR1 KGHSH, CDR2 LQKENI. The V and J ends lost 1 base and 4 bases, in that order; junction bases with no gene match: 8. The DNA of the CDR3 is TGTGCCAGCTCACCACGGGTCCGGGACAGGAGCTATGGCTACACCTTC. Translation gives CASSPRVRDRSYGYTF.

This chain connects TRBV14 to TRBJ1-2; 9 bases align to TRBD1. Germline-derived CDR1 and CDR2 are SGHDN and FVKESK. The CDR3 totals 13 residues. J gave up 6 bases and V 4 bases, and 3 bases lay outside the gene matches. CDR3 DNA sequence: TGTGCCAGCAGCCTCCGACAGGGGGATGGCTACACCTTC. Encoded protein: CASSLRQGDGYTF. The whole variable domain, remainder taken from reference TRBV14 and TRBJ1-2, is EAGVTQFPSHSVIEKGQTVTLRCDPISGHDNLYWYRRVMGKEIKFLLHFVKESKQDESGMPNNRFLAERTGGTYSTLKVQPAELEDSGVYFCASSLRQGDGYTFGSGTRLTVV.

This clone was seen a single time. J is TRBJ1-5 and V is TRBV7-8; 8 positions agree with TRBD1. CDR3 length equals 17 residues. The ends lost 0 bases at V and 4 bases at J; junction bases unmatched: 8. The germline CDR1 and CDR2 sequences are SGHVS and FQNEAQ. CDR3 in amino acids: CASSLAPRDRLNQPQHF. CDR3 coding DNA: TGTGCCAGCAGCTTAGCGCCACGGGACAGGCTAAATCAGCCCCAGCATTTT.

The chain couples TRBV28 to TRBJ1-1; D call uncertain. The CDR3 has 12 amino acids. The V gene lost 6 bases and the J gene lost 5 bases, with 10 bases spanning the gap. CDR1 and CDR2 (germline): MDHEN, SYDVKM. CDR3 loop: CASRTGVTEAFF. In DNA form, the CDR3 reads TGTGCCAGCAGGACCGGAGTAACTGAAGCTTTCTTT.

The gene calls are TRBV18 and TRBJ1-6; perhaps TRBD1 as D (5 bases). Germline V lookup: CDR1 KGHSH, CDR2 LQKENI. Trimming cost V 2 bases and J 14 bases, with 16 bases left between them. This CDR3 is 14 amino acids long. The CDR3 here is CASSPNSEGNTLHF. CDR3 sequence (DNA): TGTGCCAGCTCACCAAACTCGGAGGGGAACACCCTCCACTTT. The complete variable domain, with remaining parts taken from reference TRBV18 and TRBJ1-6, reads NAGVMQNPRHLVRRRGQEARLRCSPMKGHSHVYWYRQLPEEGLKFMVYLQKENIIDESGMPKERFSAEFPKEGPSILRIQQVVRGDSAAYFCASSPNSEGNTLHFGNGTRLTVT.

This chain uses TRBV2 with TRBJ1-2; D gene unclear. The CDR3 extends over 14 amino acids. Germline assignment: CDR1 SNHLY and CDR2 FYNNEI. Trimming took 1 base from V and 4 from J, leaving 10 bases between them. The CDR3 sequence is CASSEGRDVYGYTF. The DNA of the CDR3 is TGTGCCAGCAGTGAAGGGAGAGACGTCTATGGCTACACCTTC.

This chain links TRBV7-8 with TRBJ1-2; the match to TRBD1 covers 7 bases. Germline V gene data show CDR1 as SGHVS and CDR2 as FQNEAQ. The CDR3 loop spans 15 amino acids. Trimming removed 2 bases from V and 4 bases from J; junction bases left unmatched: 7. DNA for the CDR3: TGTGCCAGCAGCTTACTCCAGACAGGGTCCTATGGCTACACCTTC. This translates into CASSLLQTGSYGYTF.

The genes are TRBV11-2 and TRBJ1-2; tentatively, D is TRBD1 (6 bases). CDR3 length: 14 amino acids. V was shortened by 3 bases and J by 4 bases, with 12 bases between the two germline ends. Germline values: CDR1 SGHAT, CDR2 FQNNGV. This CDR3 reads CASSFSGVAYGYTF. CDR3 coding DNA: TGTGCCAGCAGCTTTTCAGGGGTGGCCTATGGCTACACCTTC.

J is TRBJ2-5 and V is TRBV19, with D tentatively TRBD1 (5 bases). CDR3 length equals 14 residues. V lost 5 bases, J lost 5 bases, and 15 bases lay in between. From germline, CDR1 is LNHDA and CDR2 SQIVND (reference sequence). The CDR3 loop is CASSGGHLGETQYF. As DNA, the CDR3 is TGTGCCAGTAGTGGCGGACACCTAGGGGAGACCCAGTACTTC.

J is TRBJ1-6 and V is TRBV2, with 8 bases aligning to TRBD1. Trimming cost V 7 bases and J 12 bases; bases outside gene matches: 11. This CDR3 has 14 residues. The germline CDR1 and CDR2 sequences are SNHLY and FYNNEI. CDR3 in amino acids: CASIMGRGQEPLHF. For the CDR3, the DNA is TGTGCCAGCATAATGGGCAGGGGGCAAGAACCCCTCCACTTT.

CDR3 amino acids: CASSLLGLAGLSSYNEQFF. The CDR3, as DNA: TGTGCCAGCAGCTTATTGGGACTAGCGGGGTTAAGCTCCTACAATGAGCAGTTCTTC. The chain combines TRBV11-2 with TRBJ2-1; 13 nucleotides agree with TRBD2. The germline V gene encodes CDR1 SGHAT and CDR2 FQNNGV. The CDR3 runs 19 residues. V shed 2 bases and J 0 bases; nucleotides not matched to a gene: 7.

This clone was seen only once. CDR3 in amino acids: CASSEHSVYNEQFF. CDR3 coding DNA: TGTGCCAGCAGTGAACATTCAGTCTACAATGAGCAGTTCTTC. The chain links TRBV2 to TRBJ2-1; D not resolved. CDR3 length equals 14 residues. The germline CDR1 and CDR2 sequences are SNHLY and FYNNEI. V lost 2 bases, J lost 3 bases, and 8 bases lay in between.

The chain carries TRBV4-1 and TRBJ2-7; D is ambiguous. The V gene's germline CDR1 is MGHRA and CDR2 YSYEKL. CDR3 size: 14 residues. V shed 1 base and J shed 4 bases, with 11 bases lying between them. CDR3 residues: CASSQAETSYEQYF. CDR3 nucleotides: TGCGCCAGCAGCCAAGCCGAGACTTCGTACGAGCAGTACTTC.

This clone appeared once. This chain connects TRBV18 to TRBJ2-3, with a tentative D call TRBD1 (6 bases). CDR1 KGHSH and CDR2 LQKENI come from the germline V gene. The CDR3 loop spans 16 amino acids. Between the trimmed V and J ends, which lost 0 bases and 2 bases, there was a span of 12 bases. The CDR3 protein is CASSPPGNRATDTQYF. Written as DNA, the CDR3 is TGTGCCAGCTCACCACCGGGAAACAGGGCCACAGATACGCAGTATTTT.

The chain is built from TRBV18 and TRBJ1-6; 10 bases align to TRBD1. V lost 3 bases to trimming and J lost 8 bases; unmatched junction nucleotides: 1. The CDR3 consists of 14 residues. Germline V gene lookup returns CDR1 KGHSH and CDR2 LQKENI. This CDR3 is CASSPTGGDSPLHF. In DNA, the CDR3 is TGTGCCAGCTCACCGACAGGGGGCGATTCACCCCTCCACTTT. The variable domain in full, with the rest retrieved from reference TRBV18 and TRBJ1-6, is NAGVMQNPRHLVRRRGQEARLRCSPMKGHSHVYWYRQLPEEGLKFMVYLQKENIIDESGMPKERFSAEFPKEGPSILRIQQVVRGDSAAYFCASSPTGGDSPLHFGNGTRLTVT.

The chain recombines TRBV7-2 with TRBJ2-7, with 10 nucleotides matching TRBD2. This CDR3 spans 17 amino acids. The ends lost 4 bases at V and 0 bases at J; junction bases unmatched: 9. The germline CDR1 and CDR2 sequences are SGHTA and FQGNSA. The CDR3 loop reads CASSYYTSGVSSYEQYF. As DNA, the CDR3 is TGTGCCAGCAGCTACTACACTAGCGGGGTGAGCTCCTACGAGCAGTACTTC.

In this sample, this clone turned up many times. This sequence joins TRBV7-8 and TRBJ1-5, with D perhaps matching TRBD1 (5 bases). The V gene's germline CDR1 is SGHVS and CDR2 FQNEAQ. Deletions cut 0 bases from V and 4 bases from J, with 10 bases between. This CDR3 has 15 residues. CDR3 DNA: TGTGCCAGCAGCTTAGCCACAGGCATGAATCAGCCCCAGCATTTT. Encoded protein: CASSLATGMNQPQHF.

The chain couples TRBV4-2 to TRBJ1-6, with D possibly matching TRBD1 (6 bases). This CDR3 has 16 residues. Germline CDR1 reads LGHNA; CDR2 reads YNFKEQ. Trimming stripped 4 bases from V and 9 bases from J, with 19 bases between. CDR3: CASSPTMGAEGSPLHF. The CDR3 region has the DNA TGTGCCAGCAGCCCCACGATGGGGGCAGAGGGTTCACCCCTCCACTTT.

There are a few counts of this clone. CDR3 coding DNA: TGTGCCAGTAGTATAGCCGGGACAGGGTTCAACGAGCAGTACTTC. Its protein product is CASSIAGTGFNEQYF. This chain links TRBV19 with TRBJ2-7, with 9 bases aligning to TRBD1. CDR1 is LNHDA and CDR2 is SQIVND in the germline V gene (reference sequence). V was pared by 1 base and J by 5 bases, with 6 bases of the junction left unmatched. The CDR3 spans 15 residues.

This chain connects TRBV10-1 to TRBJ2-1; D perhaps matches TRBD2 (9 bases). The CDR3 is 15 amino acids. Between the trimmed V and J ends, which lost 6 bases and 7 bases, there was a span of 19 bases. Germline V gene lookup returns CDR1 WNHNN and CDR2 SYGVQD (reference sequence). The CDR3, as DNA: TGCGCCAGCAGCCAGGGGGCTAGCGGGGAGAATGAGCAGTTCTTC. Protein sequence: CASSQGASGENEQFF.

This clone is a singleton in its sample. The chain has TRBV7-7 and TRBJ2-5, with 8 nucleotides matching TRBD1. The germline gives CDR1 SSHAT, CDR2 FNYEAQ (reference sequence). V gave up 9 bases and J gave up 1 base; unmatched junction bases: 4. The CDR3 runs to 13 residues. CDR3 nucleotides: TGTGCCAGTCGTCAGGGGGCCCAAGAGACCCAGTACTTC. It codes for CASRQGAQETQYF.

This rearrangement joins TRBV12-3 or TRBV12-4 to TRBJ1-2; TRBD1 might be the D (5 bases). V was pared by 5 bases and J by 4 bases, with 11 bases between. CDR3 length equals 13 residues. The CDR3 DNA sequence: TGTGCCAGCAGTCCCGGACACGTCTATGGCTACACCTTC. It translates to CASSPGHVYGYTF.

The CDR3 reads CASSEAPPRVAGELFF. DNA for the CDR3: TGTGCCAGCAGTGAAGCCCCCCCCAGGGTCGCCGGGGAGCTGTTTTTT. The chain uses TRBV2 and TRBJ2-2, with D possibly being TRBD1 (5 bases). CDR3 length: 16 residues. CDR1 is SNHLY, CDR2 FYNNEI, per germline. Trimming removed 0 bases at V and 6 bases at J, with 14 bases between.

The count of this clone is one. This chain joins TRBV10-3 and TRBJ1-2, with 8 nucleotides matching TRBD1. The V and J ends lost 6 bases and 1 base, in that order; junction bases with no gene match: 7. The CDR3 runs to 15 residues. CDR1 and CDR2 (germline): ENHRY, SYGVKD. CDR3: CAIRGSTGGNYGYTF. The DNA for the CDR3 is TGTGCCATCAGGGGATCAACAGGGGGTAACTATGGCTACACCTTC.